The sequence of this T cell receptor beta chain was determined in a study of blood T cells in healthy people across ages. In terms of origin and age, donors were healthy Caucasian individuals from Russia aged about 6 to 100. For the second PCR, which ran for about 6 to 12 cycles, a sample-barcoded 5' primer and a J-beta primer mix were used. One entry per CDR3 protein results from TCRdb running MiXCR on the 5' RACE reads. The repertoire includes about 1.5 million distinct CDR3 sequences, approximately 42% of them detected once, and about 4% sits in the top ten. Germline V gene sequence: CDR1 MNHEY, CDR2 SVGAGI. The CDR3 is made up of 15 amino acids. The V gene lost 2 bases and the J gene lost 11 bases, with 21 bases spanning the gap.

The sequenced sample was blood. The receptor was derived from a woman aged 18-29 years in good health. J is TRBJ2-5 and V is TRBV6-5, with a tentative D call TRBD1 (6 bases). The CDR3 loop reads CASSYQAGAHNEQYF. DNA of the CDR3: TGTGCCAGCAGTTACCAGGCAGGGGCCCACAATGAGCAGTACTTC.